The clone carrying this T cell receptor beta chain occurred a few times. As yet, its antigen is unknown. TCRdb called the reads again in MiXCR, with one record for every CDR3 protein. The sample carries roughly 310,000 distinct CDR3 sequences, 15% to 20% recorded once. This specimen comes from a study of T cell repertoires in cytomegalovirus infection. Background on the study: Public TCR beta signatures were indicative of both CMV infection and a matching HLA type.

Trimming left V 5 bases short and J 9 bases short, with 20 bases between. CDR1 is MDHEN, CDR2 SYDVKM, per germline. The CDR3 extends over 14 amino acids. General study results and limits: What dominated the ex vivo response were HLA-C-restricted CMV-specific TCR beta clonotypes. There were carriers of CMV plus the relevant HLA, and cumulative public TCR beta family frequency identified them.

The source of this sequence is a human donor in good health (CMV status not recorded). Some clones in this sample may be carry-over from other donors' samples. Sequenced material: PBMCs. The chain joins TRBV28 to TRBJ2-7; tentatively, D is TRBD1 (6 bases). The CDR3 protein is CASSPSPQGPAQYF. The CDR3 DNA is TGTGCCAGCAGTCCCTCTCCACAGGGCCCCGCGCAGTACTTC.